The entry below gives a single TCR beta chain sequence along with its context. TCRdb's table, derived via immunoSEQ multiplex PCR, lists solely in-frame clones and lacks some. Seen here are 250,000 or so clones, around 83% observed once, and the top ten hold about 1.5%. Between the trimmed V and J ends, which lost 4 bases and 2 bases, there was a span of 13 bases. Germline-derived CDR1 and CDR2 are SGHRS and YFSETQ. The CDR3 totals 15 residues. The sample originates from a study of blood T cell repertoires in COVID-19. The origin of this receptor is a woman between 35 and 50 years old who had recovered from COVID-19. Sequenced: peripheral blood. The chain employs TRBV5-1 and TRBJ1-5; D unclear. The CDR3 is CASSVSGEGNQPQHF. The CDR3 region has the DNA TGCGCCAGCAGCGTCTCCGGGGAGGGCAATCAGCCCCAGCATTTT.